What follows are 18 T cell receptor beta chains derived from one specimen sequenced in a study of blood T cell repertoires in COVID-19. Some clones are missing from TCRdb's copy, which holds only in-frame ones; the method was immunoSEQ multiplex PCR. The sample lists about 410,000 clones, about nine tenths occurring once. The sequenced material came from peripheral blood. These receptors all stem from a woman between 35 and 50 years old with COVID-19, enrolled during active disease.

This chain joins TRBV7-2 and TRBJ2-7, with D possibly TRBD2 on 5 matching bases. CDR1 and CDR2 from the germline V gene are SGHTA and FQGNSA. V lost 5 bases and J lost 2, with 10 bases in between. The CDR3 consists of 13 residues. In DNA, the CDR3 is TGTGCCAGCAGCCCCGGGATCCCCTACGAGCAGTACTTC. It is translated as CASSPGIPYEQYF.

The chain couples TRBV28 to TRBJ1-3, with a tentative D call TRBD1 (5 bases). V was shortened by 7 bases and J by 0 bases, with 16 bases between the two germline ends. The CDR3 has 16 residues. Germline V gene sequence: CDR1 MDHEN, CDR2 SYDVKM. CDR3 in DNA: TGTGCCAGCACTCGAGACCGGGGACTCTCTGGAAACACCATATATTTT. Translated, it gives CASTRDRGLSGNTIYF.

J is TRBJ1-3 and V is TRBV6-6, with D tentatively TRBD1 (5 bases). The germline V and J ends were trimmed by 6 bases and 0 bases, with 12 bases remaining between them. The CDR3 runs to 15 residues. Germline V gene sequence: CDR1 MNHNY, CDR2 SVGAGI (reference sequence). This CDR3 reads CASSSAGNSGNTIYF. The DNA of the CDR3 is TGTGCCAGCAGCTCCGCAGGGAACTCTGGAAACACCATATATTTT.

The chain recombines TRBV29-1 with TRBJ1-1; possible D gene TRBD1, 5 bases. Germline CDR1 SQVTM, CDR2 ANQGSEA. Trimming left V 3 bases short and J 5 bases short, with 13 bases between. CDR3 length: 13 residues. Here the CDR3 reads CSVERQGRTEAFF. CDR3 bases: TGCAGCGTTGAGCGGCAGGGTAGGACTGAAGCTTTCTTT.

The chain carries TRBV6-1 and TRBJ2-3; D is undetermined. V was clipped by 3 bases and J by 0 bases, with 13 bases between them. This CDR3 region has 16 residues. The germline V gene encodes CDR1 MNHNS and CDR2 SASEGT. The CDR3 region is CASSEMGPPSTDTQYF. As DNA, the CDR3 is TGTGCCAGCAGTGAGATGGGCCCACCTAGCACAGATACGCAGTATTTT.

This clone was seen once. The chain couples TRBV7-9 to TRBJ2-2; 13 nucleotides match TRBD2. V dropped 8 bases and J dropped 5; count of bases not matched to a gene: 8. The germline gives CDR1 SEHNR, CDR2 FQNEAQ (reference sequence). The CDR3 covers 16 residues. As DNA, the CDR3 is TGTGCCAGCGAATTACTAGCGGGAGGGGGTACCGGGGAGCTGTTTTTT. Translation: CASELLAGGGTGELFF. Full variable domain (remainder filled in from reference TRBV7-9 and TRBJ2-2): DTGVSQNPRHKITKRGQNVTFRCDPISEHNRLYWYRQTLGQGPEFLTYFQNEAQLEKSRLLSDRFSAERPKGSFSTLEIQRTEQGDSAMYLCASELLAGGGTGELFFGEGSRLTVL.

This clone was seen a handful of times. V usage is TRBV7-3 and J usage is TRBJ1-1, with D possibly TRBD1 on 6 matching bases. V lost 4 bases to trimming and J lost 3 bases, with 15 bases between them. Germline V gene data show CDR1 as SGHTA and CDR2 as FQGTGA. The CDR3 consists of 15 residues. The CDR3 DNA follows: TGTGCCAGCAGCTCATCAAACAGGGTAGACACTGAAGCTTTCTTT. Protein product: CASSSSNRVDTEAFF. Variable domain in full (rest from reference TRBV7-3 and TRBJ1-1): GAGVSQTPSNKVTEKGKYVELRCDPISGHTALYWYRQSLGQGPEFLIYFQGTGAADDSGLPNDRFFAVRPEGSVSTLKIQRTERGDSAVYLCASSSSNRVDTEAFFGQGTRLTVV.

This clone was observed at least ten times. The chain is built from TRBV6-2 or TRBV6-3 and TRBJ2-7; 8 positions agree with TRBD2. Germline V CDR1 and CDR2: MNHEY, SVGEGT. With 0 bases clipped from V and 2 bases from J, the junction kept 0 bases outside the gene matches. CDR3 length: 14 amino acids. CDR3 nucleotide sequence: TGTGCCAGCAGTTACTCGACTAGCGCCTACGAGCAGTACTTC. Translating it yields CASSYSTSAYEQYF.

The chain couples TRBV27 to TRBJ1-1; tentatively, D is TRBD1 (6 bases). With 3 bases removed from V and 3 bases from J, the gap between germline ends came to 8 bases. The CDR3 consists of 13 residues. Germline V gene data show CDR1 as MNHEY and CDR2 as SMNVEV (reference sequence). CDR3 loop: CASSFTGHTEAFF. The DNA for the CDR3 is TGTGCCAGCAGTTTTACAGGGCACACTGAAGCTTTCTTT.

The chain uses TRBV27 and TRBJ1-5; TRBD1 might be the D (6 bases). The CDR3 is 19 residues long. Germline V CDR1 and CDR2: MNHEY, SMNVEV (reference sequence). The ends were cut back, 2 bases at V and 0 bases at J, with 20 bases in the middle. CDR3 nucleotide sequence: TGTGCCAGCAGTTTAAATTATTTGGACAGAGGATATAGCAATCAGCCCCAGCATTTT. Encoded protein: CASSLNYLDRGYSNQPQHF.

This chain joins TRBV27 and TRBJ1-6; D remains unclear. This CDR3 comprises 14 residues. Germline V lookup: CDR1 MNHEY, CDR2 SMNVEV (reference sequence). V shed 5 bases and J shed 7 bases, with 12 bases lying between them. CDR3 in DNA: TGTGCCAGCAGTCTCCACGGGGTGAATTCACCCCTCCACTTT. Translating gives CASSLHGVNSPLHF.

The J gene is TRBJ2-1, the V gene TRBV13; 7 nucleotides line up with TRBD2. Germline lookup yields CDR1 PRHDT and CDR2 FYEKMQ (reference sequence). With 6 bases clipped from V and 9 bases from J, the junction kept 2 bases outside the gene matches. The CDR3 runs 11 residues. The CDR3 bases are TGTGCCAGCAGGCGGGAGACTGAGCAGTTCTTC. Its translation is CASRRETEQFF. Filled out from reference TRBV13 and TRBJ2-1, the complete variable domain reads AAGVIQSPRHLIKEKRETATLKCYPIPRHDTVYWYQQGPGQDPQFLISFYEKMQSDKGSIPDRFSAQQFSDYHSELNMSSLELGDSALYFCASRRETEQFFGPGTRLTVL.

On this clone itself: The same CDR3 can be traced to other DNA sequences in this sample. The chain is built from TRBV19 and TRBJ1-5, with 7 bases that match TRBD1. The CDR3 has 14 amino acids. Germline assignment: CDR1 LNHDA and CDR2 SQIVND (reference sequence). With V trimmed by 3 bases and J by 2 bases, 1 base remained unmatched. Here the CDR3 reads CASSITGGNQPQHF. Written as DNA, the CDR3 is TGTGCCAGTAGTATTACAGGGGGCAATCAGCCCCAGCATTTT.

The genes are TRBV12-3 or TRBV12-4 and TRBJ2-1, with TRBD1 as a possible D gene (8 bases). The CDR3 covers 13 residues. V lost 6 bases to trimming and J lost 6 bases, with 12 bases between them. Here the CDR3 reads CASRQGGTNEQFF. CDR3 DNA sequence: TGTGCCAGCAGACAGGGGGGGACCAATGAGCAGTTCTTC.

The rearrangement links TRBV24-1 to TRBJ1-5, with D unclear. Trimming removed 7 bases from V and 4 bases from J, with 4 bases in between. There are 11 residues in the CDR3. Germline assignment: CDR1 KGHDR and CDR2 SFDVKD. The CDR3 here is CATRSNQPQHF. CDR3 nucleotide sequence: TGTGCCACCAGGTCGAATCAGCCCCAGCATTTT.

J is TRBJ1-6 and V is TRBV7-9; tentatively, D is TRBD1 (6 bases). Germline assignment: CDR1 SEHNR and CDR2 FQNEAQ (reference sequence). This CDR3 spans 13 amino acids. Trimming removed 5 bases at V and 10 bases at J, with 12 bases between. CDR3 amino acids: CASSRRGWSPLHF. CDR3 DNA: TGTGCCAGCAGCCGCAGGGGTTGGTCACCCCTCCACTTT.

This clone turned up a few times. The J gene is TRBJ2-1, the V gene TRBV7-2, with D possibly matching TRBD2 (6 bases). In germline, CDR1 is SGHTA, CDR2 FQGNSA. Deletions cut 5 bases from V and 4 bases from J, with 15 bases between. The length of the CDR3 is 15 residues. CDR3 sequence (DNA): TGTGCCAGCAGCCTCGCTAGCGCTCCATACAATGAGCAGTTCTTC. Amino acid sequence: CASSLASAPYNEQFF.

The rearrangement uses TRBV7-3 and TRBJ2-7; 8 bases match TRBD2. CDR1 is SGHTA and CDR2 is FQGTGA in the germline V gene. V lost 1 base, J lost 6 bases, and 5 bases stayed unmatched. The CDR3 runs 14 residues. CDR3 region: CASSLKAGVSEQYF. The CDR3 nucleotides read TGTGCCAGCAGCTTAAAAGCGGGGGTTTCCGAGCAGTACTTC.